One and the same sample provided the 27 T cell receptor beta chains below, sequenced in a study of blood T cell repertoires in COVID-19. TCRdb's copy holds only in-frame clones and misses some; the assay was immunoSEQ multiplex PCR. Among under 500,000 clones, roughly 87% were seen once, and the ten largest hold approximately 2%. The sample comprised PBMCs or T cells enriched from blood (not recorded which). The receptors come from a young woman with acute COVID-19.

This chain joins TRBV19 and TRBJ1-3; TRBD1 matches at 9 bases. The germline V gene has CDR1 LNHDA and CDR2 SQIVND (reference sequence). The CDR3 is made up of 17 amino acids. The V gene end was trimmed by 6 bases and the J gene end by 8 bases; junction bases not matched to a gene: 17. CDR3 DNA sequence: TGTGCCAGTAGCCTACAGGGGGCCGGATGGCTCGTCGACACCATATATTTT. Protein sequence: CASSLQGAGWLVDTIYF.

The CDR3 sequence is CASSTADIAKNIQYF. The DNA of the CDR3 is TGTGCCAGCAGTACCGCGGACATAGCCAAAAACATTCAGTACTTC. The chain recombines TRBV28 with TRBJ2-4, with D perhaps matching TRBD1 (5 bases). CDR1 and CDR2 from the germline V gene are MDHEN and SYDVKM. The V and J ends lost 5 bases and 0 bases respectively, with 11 bases between them. CDR3 length: 15 residues. The whole variable domain, remainder taken from reference TRBV28 and TRBJ2-4, is DVKVTQSSRYLVKRTGEKVFLECVQDMDHENMFWYRQDPGLGLRLIYFSYDVKMKEKGDIPEGYSVSREKKERFSLILESASTNQTSMYLCASSTADIAKNIQYFGAGTRLSVL.

The chain recombines TRBV11-3 with TRBJ2-6, with D tentatively TRBD1 (6 bases). CDR1 and CDR2 from the germline V gene are SGHNT and YENEEA. Trimming removed 5 bases at V and 0 bases at J, with 14 bases between. The length of the CDR3 is 17 residues. The CDR3 here is CASSPGTQSSGANVLTF. CDR3 DNA: TGTGCCAGCAGCCCCGGGACACAAAGCTCTGGGGCCAACGTCCTGACTTTC.

V gene TRBV12-3 or TRBV12-4 combines with J gene TRBJ2-7; D remains ambiguous. The CDR3 has 11 residues. V lost 5 bases to trimming and J lost 4 bases, with 6 bases between them. CDR3 loop: CASSSTYEQYF. The CDR3 DNA follows: TGTGCCAGCAGTAGCACTTACGAGCAGTACTTC.

This sequence joins TRBV7-2 and TRBJ2-2; 7 bases are a match to TRBD2. Germline V gene sequence: CDR1 SGHTA, CDR2 FQGNSA. CDR3 length: 16 residues. The junction had 10 bases not matched to a gene; V was cut back by 5 bases and J by 4 bases. The chain's CDR3 is CASSLAAGRGTGELFF. The CDR3 nucleotides are TGTGCCAGCAGCCTTGCGGCAGGGAGGGGCACCGGGGAGCTGTTTTTT. The full variable domain, with the rest looked up from reference TRBV7-2 and TRBJ2-2, is GAGVSQSPSNKVTEKGKDVELRCDPISGHTALYWYRQSLGQGLEFLIYFQGNSAPDKSGLPSDRFSAERTGGSVSTLTIQRTQQEDSAVYLCASSLAAGRGTGELFFGEGSRLTVL.

The chain carries TRBV4-1 and TRBJ2-5, with 9 positions matching TRBD2. J gave up 2 bases and V 1 base, and 11 bases lay outside the gene matches. Germline lookup yields CDR1 MGHRA and CDR2 YSYEKL. This CDR3 comprises 18 residues. The CDR3 spells CASSQASRGGLGQETQYF. The DNA for the CDR3 is TGCGCCAGCAGCCAAGCTTCGCGGGGGGGCCTTGGACAAGAGACCCAGTACTTC.

The rearrangement uses TRBV9 and TRBJ1-5, with D possibly being TRBD1 (5 bases). V was shortened by 5 bases and J by 0 bases, with 9 bases between the two germline ends. The CDR3 length is 14 residues. The germline V gene has CDR1 SGDLS and CDR2 YYNGEE. The chain's CDR3 is CASSRQLSNQPQHF. In nucleotides, the CDR3 is TGTGCCAGCAGTAGACAGCTTAGCAATCAGCCCCAGCATTTT.

About this clone: Other DNA sequences in this sample translate to the same CDR3. V and J are TRBV6-1 and TRBJ2-7; D possibly corresponds to TRBD2 (6 bases). The ends were cut back, 0 bases at V and 0 bases at J, with 6 bases in the middle. Per the germline V gene, CDR1 is MNHNS and CDR2 is SASEGT. The length of the CDR3 is 14 residues. The CDR3, as DNA: TGTGCCAGCAGTGAAGCCGGGAGCTCCTACGAGCAGTACTTC. Its translation is CASSEAGSSYEQYF.

The J gene is TRBJ2-3, the V gene TRBV24-1; 9 positions match TRBD1. The CDR3 totals 15 residues. Germline assignment: CDR1 KGHDR and CDR2 SFDVKD. J gave up 5 bases and V 12 bases, and 14 bases lay outside the gene matches. The DNA of the CDR3 is TGTGCCGCGCAAAAAACAGGGGGCGCGGGAGATACGCAGTATTTT. Its translation: CAAQKTGGAGDTQYF.

V usage is TRBV5-6 and J usage is TRBJ1-1; D is perhaps TRBD1 (5 bases). The CDR3 loop spans 14 amino acids. Looked up from germline, CDR1 is SGHDT and CDR2 is YYEEEE. Deletions cut 2 bases from V and 1 base from J, with 9 bases between. The CDR3 DNA follows: TGTGCCAGCAGCTTTTTAGGGGCGAACACTGAAGCTTTCTTT. As protein: CASSFLGANTEAFF.

This rearrangement joins TRBV29-1 to TRBJ2-5, with 10 bases fitting TRBD1. CDR1 and CDR2 from the germline V gene are SQVTM and ANQGSEA. The trim removed 1 base at V and 7 bases at J, leaving 12 bases unmatched. The CDR3 is made up of 16 amino acids. In DNA form, the CDR3 reads TGCAGCGTTGAAGTCCGGGACAGGGGCTTCGAGGTGACCCAGTACTTC. The encoded protein is CSVEVRDRGFEVTQYF.

The chain couples TRBV5-1 to TRBJ2-6; 8 bases fit TRBD2. The germline CDR1 and CDR2 sequences are SGHRS and YFSETQ. The CDR3 runs 14 residues. The ends lost 7 bases at V and 1 base at J; junction bases unmatched: 1. CDR3 bases: TGCGCCAGCGGACTAGCTTCTGGGGCCAACGTCCTGACTTTC. It translates to CASGLASGANVLTF.

This clone was seen a few times. The V and J genes are TRBV3-1 (or the pseudogene TRBV3-2) and TRBJ1-6, with D tentatively TRBD1 (5 bases). CDR3 size: 14 residues. Germline V lookup: CDR1 LGHDT, CDR2 YNNKEL (reference sequence). V was pared by 0 bases and J by 9 bases, with 9 bases between. DNA of the CDR3: TGTGCCAGCAGCCAAGATCAGGGCCCTTCACCCCTCCACTTT. Encoded protein: CASSQDQGPSPLHF.

The V and J genes are TRBV27 and TRBJ1-3; D remains ambiguous. Trimming took off 5 bases at V and 1 base at J, with 15 bases between the two ends. Germline V lookup: CDR1 MNHEY, CDR2 SMNVEV (reference sequence). The CDR3 totals 16 residues. CDR3 region: CASSPTTTPSGNTIYF. The CDR3 DNA sequence: TGTGCCAGCAGTCCCACAACCACACCTTCTGGAAACACCATATATTTT.

This clone showed up just a few times. The gene calls are TRBV24-1 and TRBJ2-1, with D perhaps TRBD1 (5 bases). The CDR3 extends over 15 amino acids. In germline, CDR1 is KGHDR, CDR2 SFDVKD. V dropped 4 bases and J dropped 0 bases, with 9 bases sitting between them. The CDR3 DNA sequence: TGTGCCACCAGTGACGACAGCAGCTCCTACAATGAGCAGTTCTTC. It yields the protein CATSDDSSSYNEQFF.

The chain links TRBV4-3 to TRBJ2-6; D is possibly TRBD1 (6 bases). The CDR3 is made up of 15 amino acids. The V end lost 6 bases, the J end lost 0 bases, and 9 bases lay between the germline ends. CDR1 and CDR2 from the germline V gene are LGHNA and YSLEER. For the CDR3, the DNA is TGCGCCAGCAGTTCGACAGGCTCTGGGGCCAACGTCCTGACTTTC. Translating it yields CASSSTGSGANVLTF.

The rearrangement uses TRBV10-1 and TRBJ1-2; 8 nucleotides match TRBD1. This CDR3 region has 14 residues. With 2 bases clipped from V and 1 base from J, the junction kept 0 bases outside the gene matches. The germline V gene has CDR1 WNHNN and CDR2 SYGVQD (reference sequence). CDR3 nucleotides: TGCGCCAGCAGTGAGGACAGGGGTAACTATGGCTACACCTTC. Its translation is CASSEDRGNYGYTF.

The DNA of the CDR3 is TGCGCCAGCAGCCAAGTTCACGGGGAATATAATTCACCCCTCCACTTT. Its translation is CASSQVHGEYNSPLHF. V usage is TRBV4-1 and J usage is TRBJ1-6; D call uncertain. Trimming pared 1 base from V and 4 bases from J, leaving 11 bases between. Germline values: CDR1 MGHRA, CDR2 YSYEKL. This CDR3 has 16 residues.

J is TRBJ2-2 and V is TRBV27, with D possibly matching TRBD2 (6 bases). CDR3 length: 16 residues. The germline V gene has CDR1 MNHEY and CDR2 SMNVEV (reference sequence). V lost 5 bases to trimming and J lost 6 bases, with 19 bases between them. DNA for the CDR3: TGTGCCAGCAGTCCCCCCCCTAGCGAGAGATCCGGGGAGCTGTTTTTT. Translation: CASSPPPSERSGELFF.

The DNA of the CDR3 is TGCGCCAGCCTCGGCGGGGCGGACTATGGCTACACCTTC. Translation: CASLGGADYGYTF. The gene calls are TRBV4-1 and TRBJ1-2; perhaps TRBD1 as D (5 bases). Trimming pared 8 bases from V and 3 bases from J, leaving 13 bases between. Germline-derived CDR1 and CDR2 are MGHRA and YSYEKL. The length of the CDR3 is 13 residues.

The chain has TRBV6-5 and TRBJ1-1, with 7 bases matching TRBD1. Germline CDR1 is MNHEY and CDR2 is SVGAGI. With V trimmed by 6 bases and J by 3 bases, 1 base remained unmatched. CDR3 length equals 12 residues. The CDR3 DNA sequence: TGTGCCAGCAGAACAGGGGACACTGAAGCTTTCTTT. Translating it yields CASRTGDTEAFF.

This sequence joins TRBV10-3 and TRBJ1-5; the D gene is possibly TRBD1 (5 bases). With 3 bases removed from V and 3 bases from J, the gap between germline ends came to 12 bases. The CDR3 extends over 15 amino acids. CDR1 ENHRY and CDR2 SYGVKD come from the germline V gene. CDR3: CAISDRGVVNQPQHF. Written as DNA, the CDR3 is TGTGCCATCAGTGATCGGGGGGTGGTCAATCAGCCCCAGCATTTT.

The CDR3 protein is CASSLYRGYEQYF. The CDR3 DNA is TGTGCCAGCAGTTTATATAGGGGGTACGAGCAGTACTTC. V and J are TRBV28 and TRBJ2-7; D is perhaps TRBD1 (6 bases). V was clipped by 1 base and J by 4 bases, with 8 bases between them. There are 13 residues in the CDR3. From germline, CDR1 is MDHEN and CDR2 SYDVKM.

V usage is TRBV7-2 and J usage is TRBJ2-3; D is perhaps TRBD2 (5 bases). CDR3 size: 15 residues. Germline loops: CDR1 SGHTA, CDR2 FQGNSA. Deletions cut 2 bases from V and 1 base from J, with 10 bases between. The CDR3 region is CASSLNPRGTDTQYF. CDR3 in DNA: TGTGCCAGCAGCTTAAATCCGCGGGGCACAGATACGCAGTATTTT.

This chain links TRBV27 with TRBJ1-6; TRBD1 matches at 7 bases. The CDR3 runs to 14 residues. V lost 6 bases and J lost 7; bases outside the gene matches: 6. Per germline, CDR1 MNHEY and CDR2 SMNVEV (reference sequence). The CDR3 nucleotides read TGTGCCAGCAGACCGGGACAGCGAAATTCACCCCTCCACTTT. Translating it yields CASRPGQRNSPLHF.

This chain joins TRBV7-2 and TRBJ2-5; TRBD2 might be the D (6 bases). The V gene's germline CDR1 is SGHTA and CDR2 FQGNSA. The CDR3 has 16 residues. The V end lost 1 base, the J end lost 4 bases, and 16 bases lay between the germline ends. CDR3 sequence: CASSLGAGIFGETQYF. The CDR3, as DNA: TGTGCCAGCAGCTTAGGAGCGGGCATCTTCGGAGAGACCCAGTACTTC.

This clone was counted between two and nine times. The genes are TRBV7-8 and TRBJ2-7; 8 bases are a match to TRBD1. The V gene end was trimmed by 5 bases and the J gene end by 0 bases; junction bases not matched to a gene: 3. The CDR3 extends over 14 amino acids. The V gene's germline CDR1 is SGHVS and CDR2 FQNEAQ. The DNA for the CDR3 is TGTGCCAGCAGCCTAGGGACAGGCTCCTACGAGCAGTACTTC. Protein: CASSLGTGSYEQYF.